This TCR beta chain was recovered during a study of shared clonotypes between healthy human individuals. Study-wide results and limits: The rarefaction results pointed to incomplete sorted-subset sequencing despite large depth.

Trimming removed 1 base at V and 1 base at J, with 11 bases between. The CDR3 extends over 16 amino acids. The V gene's germline CDR1 is MNHEY and CDR2 SMNVEV (reference sequence). Profiling relied on immunoSEQ multiplex PCR, and the TCRdb table lists in-frame clones only, not all of them. The data show over a million clones, approximately 80% seen once. A word on this clone: The antigen remains unidentified.

Material: memory CD4+ T cells from PBMCs. Subset noted: CD45RA-negative fraction. The gene calls are TRBV27 and TRBJ1-5, with a possible D match to TRBD1 (6 bases). The origin of this receptor is a man aged 18 to 29 in good health. Some clones in this sample may be carry-over from other donors' samples. In DNA, the CDR3 is TGTGCCAGCAGTTTATTGGGGGGCCCGAGCAATCAGCCCCAGCATTTT. This gives the protein CASSLLGGPSNQPQHF.